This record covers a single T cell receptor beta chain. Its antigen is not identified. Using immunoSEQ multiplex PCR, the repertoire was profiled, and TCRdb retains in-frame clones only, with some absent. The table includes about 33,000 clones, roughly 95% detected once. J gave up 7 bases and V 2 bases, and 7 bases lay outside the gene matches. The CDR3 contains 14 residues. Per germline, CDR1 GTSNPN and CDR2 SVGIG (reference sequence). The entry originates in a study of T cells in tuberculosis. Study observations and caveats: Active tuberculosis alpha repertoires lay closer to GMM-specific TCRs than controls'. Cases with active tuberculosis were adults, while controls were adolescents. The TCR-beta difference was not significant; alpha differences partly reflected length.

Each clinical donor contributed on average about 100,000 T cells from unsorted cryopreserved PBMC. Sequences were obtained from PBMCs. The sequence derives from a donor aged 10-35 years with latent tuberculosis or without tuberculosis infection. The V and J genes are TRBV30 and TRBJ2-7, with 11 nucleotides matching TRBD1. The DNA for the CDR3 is TGTGCCTGGAGTCCGTCCGGGACAGGGGGGGAGCAGTACTTC. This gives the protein CAWSPSGTGGEQYF. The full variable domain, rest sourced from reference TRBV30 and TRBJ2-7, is SQTIHQWPATLVQPVGSPLSLECTVEGTSNPNLYWYRQAAGRGLQLLFYSVGIGQISSEVPQNLSASRPQDRQFILSSKKLLLSDSGFYLCAWSPSGTGGEQYFGPGTRLTVT.